This T cell receptor (beta chain) was found in a study of human T cells and chemical hapten exposure. Points from the study as a whole: Patch test score showed a positive correlation with PT1 expanded TCR counts.

Regarding time point: patch test 2, 6 weeks after DPC sensitization. Treatment: therapeutic diphenylcyclopropenone sensitization with weekly scalp DPC. From whole blood left unfractionated, total RNA was extracted. The CDR3 has 15 residues. TCRdb reprocessed the RACE reads via MiXCR and lists one record per CDR3 protein. The sample yields about 380,000 distinct CDR3 sequences, around 6% seen once. In its sample, this clonotype was seen a few times. The antigen remains undetermined. Sequencing was performed on whole blood, taken in connection with sensitization to the hapten diphenylcyclopropenone (DPC). This TCR derives from a young woman with alopecia areata. Some clones in this sample may be carry-over from other donors' samples. The chain is built from TRBV21-1 and TRBJ2-5; the table's D call, TRBD2, has no DNA check behind it. TRBV21-1 is deemed a pseudogene. CDR3 coding DNA: TGTGCCAGCAGACGAGCGGGGGGGCAACAAGAGACCCAGTACTTC. Amino acids: CASRRAGGQQETQYF.